This TCR beta chain was identified during a study of cytomegalovirus exposure and HLA in healthy donors. Study-level findings and limits: Links to common viral pathogens appeared, in a later analysis, for several of the most significant clusters. In a later analysis, HLA-C alleles had the fewest associated TCRs, DRB1 alleles the most.

Healthy individuals who donated bone marrow served as the donors. Amplification used 60 Vbeta primers and 13 Jbeta primers. In the source study's methods: Some 12 million shared chains were among the about 80 million unique TCR beta chains that a later analysis counted. The repertoire was sequenced with immunoSEQ multiplex PCR; TCRdb's copy has only in-frame clones and lacks some. V and J calls and clone size come straight from that table; D and trimming were deduced from the DNA. The profile shows more than 140,000 clones, around 80% of them singletons. Germline assignment: CDR1 SGHRS and CDR2 YFSETQ. The CDR3 contains 14 residues. V dropped 0 bases and J dropped 0 bases, with 7 bases sitting between them. About this clone itself: Antigen specificity is unknown.

Sequencing was carried out using PBMCs. The source is a man aged 35-49 years in good health and CMV-seronegative. The chain carries TRBV5-1 and TRBJ2-7; D remains unclear. The CDR3 here is CASSLGGSSYEQYF. The CDR3 nucleotides read TGCGCCAGCAGCTTGGGCGGAAGCTCCTACGAGCAGTACTTC.